What follows describes a single T cell receptor (beta chain). No antigen is known for it. A second PCR of about 7 to 11 cycles used a sample-barcoded 5' primer and a J-beta primer mix. All cDNA molecules were each tagged by a template-switch adaptor with 12 random nucleotides. TCRdb used MiXCR to reprocess the 5' RACE reads, holding one entry per CDR3 protein. The sample records roughly 1.9 million distinct CDR3 sequences, approximately 39% being singletons. The sample comes from a study of blood T cells in healthy people across ages. Whole-study results and caveats: Estimates of diversity drawn from one million T cells were considered underestimates.

This CDR3 spans 15 amino acids. V dropped 4 bases and J dropped 10; count of bases not matched to a gene: 14. Germline CDR1 reads SGDLS; CDR2 reads YYNGEE. Sequenced sample: blood. The TCR originated in a human donor in good health. The V call is TRBV9, the J call TRBJ1-1; 9 positions agree with TRBD1. Here the CDR3 reads CASSLTGTGRVGAFF. The CDR3 DNA follows: TGTGCCAGCAGCTTAACCGGGACAGGGAGGGTTGGAGCTTTCTTT.